Listed below are T cell receptor beta chains from one sample, sequenced in a study of T-cell reconstitution after alpha-beta-depleted transplantation in children. TCRdb called the PCR reads again in MiXCR, with one record for every CDR3 protein. The sample lists roughly 200,000 distinct CDR3 sequences, about a tenth occurring once. Sequenced here: PBMCs, sampled before TCRalphabeta/CD19-depleted stem cell transplant. Every receptor here comes from a child under two years old with acute myeloid leukemia, due to receive a stem cell transplant. Each CDR3 is given with its conserved first and last residue. Fields, in order: V gene, CDR3 protein.

V: TRBV7-8
CDR3: CASSLPGNPNQPQHF

V: TRBV12-3/TRBV12-4
CDR3: CASSYILPSSGNTIYF

V: TRBV5-1
CDR3: CASSPTSTSGQETQYF

V: TRBV5-6
CDR3: CASSFDGFYGYTF

V: TRBV29-1
CDR3: CSVEGALRDFSRDEQFF

V: TRBV2
CDR3: CASSSGRRDEQFF

V: TRBV3-1
CDR3: CASSPSGTVNTGELFF

V: TRBV7-9
CDR3: CASSLETRGYTF

V: TRBV12-3/TRBV12-4
CDR3: CASSPRTENTEAFF

V: TRBV29-1
CDR3: CSVGRDSNSYNEQFF